Below are 16 T cell receptor beta chains sequenced from a single sample in a study of persistence of HIV-infected CD4 T cells (dated by TCRdb to 2019 to 2021). These TCRs' antigens remain unknown. In the paper's terms, the treatment or condition label means: suppressive antiretroviral therapy. Cells were stimulated with anti-CD3/anti-CD28 magnetic beads as a nonspecific positive control representing the CD4+ T cell repertoire. Responding CD4+ T cells were sorted by upregulation of both CD40 ligand and CD69. The immunoSEQ hsTCRB assay version 4, run in survey mode, was used to sequence TCRbeta repertoires from genomic DNA. As stored in TCRdb, this immuneACCESS dataset retains in-frame rearrangements with V and J assigned. A fraction of the clones does not appear; measured against another copy, unresolved V genes explain less than half of the discrepancy, and the remainder lacks a known reason. Recorded for this sample are tens of thousands of clones; around 89% of them occurred a single time. The biggest ten clones account for 0.4% to 0.6% of the sample.

Specimen: CD4+ T cells sorted from PBMCs after roughly 18-hour stimulation, collected from a patient who received antiretroviral therapy. The sample's cell subset or site label, in plain terms: CD40L+CD69+ CD4 T cells responding to anti-CD3/anti-CD28 beads, representing the overall repertoire. These receptor sequences come from an adult woman with HIV who was CMV-seropositive.

V is TRBV7-9 and J is TRBJ1-2; unclear D gene. CDR1 is SEHNR, CDR2 FQNEAQ, per germline (reference sequence). V lost 5 bases and J 2 bases, leaving 12 bases between the germline ends. The CDR3 is 14 amino acids. The CDR3 DNA reads as TGTGCCAGCAGCGAGGTGGTTCCCAACTATGGCTACACCTTC. Translated: CASSEVVPNYGYTF. Full variable domain (rest looked up from reference TRBV7-9 and TRBJ1-2): DTGVSQNPRHKITKRGQNVTFRCDPISEHNRLYWYRQTLGQGPEFLTYFQNEAQLEKSRLLSDRFSAERPKGSFSTLEIQRTEQGDSAMYLCASSEVVPNYGYTFGSGTRLTVV.

The chain combines TRBV10-1 with TRBJ2-1; D possibly uses TRBD1 or TRBD2 (5 bases each). CDR3 size: 14 residues. CDR1 WNHNN and CDR2 SYGVQD come from the germline V gene (reference sequence). V gave up 7 bases and J gave up 6 bases, with 16 bases separating them. This chain's CDR3 is CASTSSGTSNEQFF. CDR3 sequence (DNA): TGCGCCAGCACTAGCTCCGGGACCAGCAATGAGCAGTTCTTC.

This chain joins TRBV19 and TRBJ1-1, with TRBD1 matching 8 bases. The CDR3 sequence is 15 residues long. Trimming cost V 5 bases and J 1 base; bases outside gene matches: 6. Germline CDR1 reads LNHDA; CDR2 reads SQIVND (reference sequence). CDR3 nucleotides: TGTGCCAGTAGTCCTTGGACAGGGCCGAACACTGAAGCTTTCTTT. The encoded protein is CASSPWTGPNTEAFF.

The chain is built from TRBV5-1 and TRBJ2-5; 7 bases fit TRBD2. The CDR3 runs to 15 residues. Trimming at V came to 2 bases and at J to 3 bases, leaving 7 bases not matched to a gene. CDR1 is SGHRS and CDR2 is YFSETQ in the germline V gene. CDR3 DNA sequence: TGCGCCAGCAGCTTATTCGGGGGGAGAGAAGAGACCCAGTACTTC. Translated, it gives CASSLFGGREETQYF.

This chain joins TRBV20-1 and TRBJ2-3; TRBD1 might be the D (6 bases). V was clipped by 3 bases and J by 2 bases, with 12 bases between them. This CDR3 contains 14 residues. Germline V gives CDR1 DFQATT, CDR2 SNEGSKA (reference sequence). CDR3 loop: CSASKGGTTDTQYF. The DNA for the CDR3 is TGCAGTGCTAGTAAAGGGGGTACCACAGATACGCAGTATTTT.

This chain links TRBV27 with TRBJ1-5, with D possibly TRBD1 on 5 matching bases. Germline V gene lookup returns CDR1 MNHEY and CDR2 SMNVEV (reference sequence). The CDR3 runs to 12 residues. Trimming cost V 8 bases and J 11 bases, with 16 bases left between them. CDR3 region: CASGEGIVAQHF. The CDR3 DNA reads as TGTGCCAGCGGGGAGGGGATTGTGGCCCAGCATTTT.

J is TRBJ1-4 and V is TRBV2, with D possibly being TRBD1 (5 bases). The CDR3 runs to 15 residues. In germline, CDR1 is SNHLY, CDR2 FYNNEI. Between the trimmed V and J ends, which lost 0 bases and 8 bases, there was a span of 13 bases. Here the CDR3 reads CASSEARGRGEKLFF. For the CDR3, the DNA is TGTGCCAGCAGTGAAGCACGAGGGAGGGGCGAAAAACTGTTTTTT.

The chain is built from TRBV23-1 and TRBJ1-1, with D perhaps matching TRBD1 (5 bases). TRBV23-1 is an ORF for which the function is uncertain. Between the trimmed V and J ends, which lost 7 bases and 5 bases, there was a span of 20 bases. This CDR3 has 15 amino acids. CDR3 sequence (DNA): TGCGCCAGCAACCAGGGAGATACGAAGTGGACTGAAGCTTTCTTT. It yields the protein CASNQGDTKWTEAFF.

This chain links TRBV7-8 with TRBJ2-5, with TRBD2 matching over 7 bases. Per germline, CDR1 SGHVS and CDR2 FQNEAQ. V lost 5 bases, J lost 2 bases, and 11 bases stayed unmatched. The CDR3 loop spans 16 amino acids. The CDR3 DNA is TGTGCCAGCAGCCGACGGTGGAGCGGGGTACAAGAGACCCAGTACTTC. Its protein product is CASSRRWSGVQETQYF.

This chain links TRBV10-3 with TRBJ2-4, with 7 bases identical to TRBD2. From germline, CDR1 is ENHRY and CDR2 SYGVKD. This CDR3 contains 18 residues. Germline trimming cut 0 bases from V and 0 bases from J; bases unmatched to any gene: 8. CDR3 in amino acids: CAISESAQGGLAKNIQYF. The CDR3 DNA sequence: TGTGCCATCAGTGAGTCGGCCCAGGGAGGGTTAGCCAAAAACATTCAGTACTTC.

This rearrangement joins TRBV18 to TRBJ1-4; the D is unclear. From germline, CDR1 is KGHSH and CDR2 LQKENI. CDR3 length: 13 amino acids. V dropped 5 bases and J dropped 4 bases, with 8 bases sitting between them. CDR3 DNA sequence: TGTGCCAGCTCATACAGCTTTAATGAAAAACTGTTTTTT. Residues: CASSYSFNEKLFF.

The chain joins TRBV6-1 to TRBJ2-7; D call uncertain. From germline, CDR1 is MNHNS and CDR2 SASEGT. The length of the CDR3 is 13 residues. Deletions cut 1 base from V and 8 bases from J, with 12 bases between. The CDR3 reads CASSEVARTKQYF. CDR3 nucleotides: TGTGCCAGCAGTGAAGTCGCGAGGACGAAGCAGTACTTC.

This chain connects TRBV6-6 to TRBJ1-6; the D is unclear. The CDR3 length is 13 residues. Between the trimmed V and J ends, which lost 6 bases and 8 bases, there was a span of 11 bases. Germline V lookup: CDR1 MNHNY, CDR2 SVGAGI (reference sequence). The CDR3 spells CASSLIQDSPLHF. The CDR3 nucleotides are TGTGCCAGCAGCCTTATTCAGGATTCACCCCTCCACTTT.

This clone has only one observation. DNA of the CDR3: TGTGCCAGCTCAGCGAATCCCAGGAACACTGAAGCTTTCTTT. Its protein product is CASSANPRNTEAFF. V is TRBV18 and J is TRBJ1-1; D is unresolved. Trimming removed 5 bases from V and 1 base from J, with 11 bases in between. Germline assignment: CDR1 KGHSH and CDR2 LQKENI. The CDR3 length is 14 residues.

The chain has TRBV6-5 and TRBJ2-7; 7 bases align to TRBD2. The CDR3 sequence is 13 residues long. The V gene end was trimmed by 5 bases and the J gene end by 5 bases; junction bases not matched to a gene: 6. Germline lookup yields CDR1 MNHEY and CDR2 SVGAGI. In DNA form, the CDR3 reads TGTGCCAGCAGTCTTGGTGGGACTAACGAGCAGTACGTC. It codes for CASSLGGTNEQYV.

As for this clone: Relative to the germline gene, one junction end is altered; a read error may explain this. The V gene is TRBV10-3, the J gene TRBJ2-7; D remains unclear. CDR3 length equals 11 residues. The V gene's germline CDR1 is ENHRY and CDR2 SYGVKD. The CDR3 DNA sequence: TGTGCCATCAGTGGCAGCTCCGAGAAGTACTTC. Its protein is CAISGSSEKYF.